This TCR beta chain was captured in a study of Ad26.COV2.S vaccination and SARS-CoV-2 variants. Study summary: Once or twice, 56 days apart, Ad26.COV2.S was delivered intramuscularly. Study-wide findings and caveats: Reports say spike-specific CD8+ and CD4+ T cell responses covered substantial breadth after vaccination.

A word on this clone: Its target is unknown.

Noted treatment: 19 received Ad26.COV2.S at low or high dose, single or two shots; about 5 received placebo; per-sample allocation not given. Specimen acquisition occurred on day 63 following the initial vaccine or placebo injection. This person who donated was an adult of 18-55 years in Boston. This table comes from immunoSEQ multiplex PCR, and its TCRdb copy is limited to in-frame clones, with some not included. The profile covers about 680,000 clones, with around 92% appearing a single time and about 1.5% taken by the ten largest. This TCR was recovered from a person aged 18-65 years who received the Ad26.COV2.S COVID-19 vaccine or a placebo. The sample was peripheral blood, taken in a trial of Ad26.COV2.S vaccine versus placebo.

Written as DNA, the CDR3 is TGTGCCAGCAGGTGGACAGGGGGAACCGGGGAGCTGTTTTTT. This translates into CASRWTGGTGELFF. The gene calls are TRBV7-2 and TRBJ2-2; 10 bases fit TRBD1. J lost 5 bases, V lost 6 bases, and 3 bases had no gene match. The CDR3 length is 14 residues. Germline V gene data show CDR1 as SGHTA and CDR2 as FQGNSA.